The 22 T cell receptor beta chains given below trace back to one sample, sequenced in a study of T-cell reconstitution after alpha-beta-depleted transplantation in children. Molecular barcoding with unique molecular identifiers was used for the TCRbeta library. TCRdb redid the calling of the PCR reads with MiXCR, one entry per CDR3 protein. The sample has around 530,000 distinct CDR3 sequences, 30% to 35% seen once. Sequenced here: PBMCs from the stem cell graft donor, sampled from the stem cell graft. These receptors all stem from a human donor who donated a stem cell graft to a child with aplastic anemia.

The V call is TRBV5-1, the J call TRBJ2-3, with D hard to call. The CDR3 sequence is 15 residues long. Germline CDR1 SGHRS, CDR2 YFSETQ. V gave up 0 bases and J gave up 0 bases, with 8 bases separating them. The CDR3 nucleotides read TGCGCCAGCAGCTTGGACGGGCAGAGCACAGATACGCAGTATTTT. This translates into CASSLDGQSTDTQYF.

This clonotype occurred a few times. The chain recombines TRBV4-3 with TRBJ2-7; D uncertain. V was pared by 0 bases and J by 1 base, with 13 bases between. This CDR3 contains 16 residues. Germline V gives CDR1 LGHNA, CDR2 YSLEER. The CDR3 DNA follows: TGCGCCAGCAGCCAAGAACTAAAAGGAAGATCCTACGAGCAGTACTTC. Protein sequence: CASSQELKGRSYEQYF.

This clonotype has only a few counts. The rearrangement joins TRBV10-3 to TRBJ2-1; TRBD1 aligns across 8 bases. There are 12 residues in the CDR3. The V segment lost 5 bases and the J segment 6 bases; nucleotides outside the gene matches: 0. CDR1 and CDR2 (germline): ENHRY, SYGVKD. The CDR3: CAISTGGNEQFF. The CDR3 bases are TGTGCCATCAGTACAGGGGGCAATGAGCAGTTCTTC.

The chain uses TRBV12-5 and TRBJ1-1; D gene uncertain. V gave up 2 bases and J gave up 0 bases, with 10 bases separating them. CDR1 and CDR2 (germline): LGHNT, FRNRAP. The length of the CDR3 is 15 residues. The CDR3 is CASGLTSSMNTEAFF. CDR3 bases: TGTGCTAGTGGTTTGACTTCGAGTATGAACACTGAAGCTTTCTTT.

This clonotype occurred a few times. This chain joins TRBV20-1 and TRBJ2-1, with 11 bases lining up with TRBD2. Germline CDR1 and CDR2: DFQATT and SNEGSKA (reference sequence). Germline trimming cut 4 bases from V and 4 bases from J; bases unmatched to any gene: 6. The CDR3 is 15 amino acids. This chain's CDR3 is CSATSTSGKYNEQFF. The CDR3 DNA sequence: TGCAGTGCTACTTCGACTAGCGGGAAGTACAATGAGCAGTTCTTC.

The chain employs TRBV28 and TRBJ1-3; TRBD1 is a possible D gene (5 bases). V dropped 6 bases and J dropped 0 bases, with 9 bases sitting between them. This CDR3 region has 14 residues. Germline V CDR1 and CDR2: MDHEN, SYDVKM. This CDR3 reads CASSSGDSGNTIYF. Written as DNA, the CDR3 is TGTGCCAGCAGCTCGGGGGACTCTGGAAACACCATATATTTT.

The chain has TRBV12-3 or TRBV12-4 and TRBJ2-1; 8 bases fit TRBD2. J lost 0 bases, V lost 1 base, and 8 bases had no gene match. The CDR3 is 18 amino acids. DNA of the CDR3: TGTGCCAGCAGTTTAGATCCGGGAGGGGCCAGCTCCTACAATGAGCAGTTCTTC. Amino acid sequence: CASSLDPGGASSYNEQFF.

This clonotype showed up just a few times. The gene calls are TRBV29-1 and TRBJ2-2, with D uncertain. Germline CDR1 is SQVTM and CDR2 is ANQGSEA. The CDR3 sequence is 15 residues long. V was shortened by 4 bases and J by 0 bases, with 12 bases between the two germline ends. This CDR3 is CSVAGSSTNTGELFF. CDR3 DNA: TGCAGCGTTGCGGGTTCCAGCACGAACACCGGGGAGCTGTTTTTT.

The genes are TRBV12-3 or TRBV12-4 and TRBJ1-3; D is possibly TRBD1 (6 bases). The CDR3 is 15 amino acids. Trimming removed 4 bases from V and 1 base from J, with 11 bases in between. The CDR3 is CASSYRVSSGNTIYF. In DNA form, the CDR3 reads TGTGCCAGCAGTTACAGGGTATCGTCTGGAAACACCATATATTTT.

The CDR3 spells CSTAWTGDYGYTF. CDR3 DNA: TGCAGCACTGCGTGGACAGGGGACTATGGCTACACCTTC. This rearrangement joins TRBV29-1 to TRBJ1-2; 9 nucleotides agree with TRBD1. The V gene's germline CDR1 is SQVTM and CDR2 ANQGSEA. Germline trimming cut 8 bases from V and 3 bases from J; bases unmatched to any gene: 7. The CDR3 covers 13 residues.

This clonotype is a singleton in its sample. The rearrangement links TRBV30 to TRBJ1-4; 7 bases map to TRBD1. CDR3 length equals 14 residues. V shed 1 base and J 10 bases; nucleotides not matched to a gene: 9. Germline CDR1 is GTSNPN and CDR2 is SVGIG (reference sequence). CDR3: CAWSGKDRPPKLFF. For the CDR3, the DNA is TGTGCCTGGAGTGGAAAGGACAGGCCCCCAAAACTGTTTTTT.

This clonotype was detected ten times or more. The CDR3 region is CSAQRRGLNQPQHF. The CDR3 bases are TGCAGTGCTCAGAGGAGGGGCCTGAATCAGCCCCAGCATTTT. The chain recombines TRBV20-1 with TRBJ1-5, with TRBD1 as a possible D gene (5 bases). CDR1 is DFQATT, CDR2 SNEGSKA, per germline (reference sequence). The V gene lost 5 bases and the J gene lost 4 bases, with 15 bases spanning the gap. The CDR3 covers 14 residues.

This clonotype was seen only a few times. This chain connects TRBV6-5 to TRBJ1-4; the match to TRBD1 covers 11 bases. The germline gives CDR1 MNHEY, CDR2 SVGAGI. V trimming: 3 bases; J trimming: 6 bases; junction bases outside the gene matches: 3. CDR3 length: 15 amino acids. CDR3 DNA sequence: TGTGCCAGCAGTTATCGGGGACAGGGGGATGAAAAACTGTTTTTT. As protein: CASSYRGQGDEKLFF.

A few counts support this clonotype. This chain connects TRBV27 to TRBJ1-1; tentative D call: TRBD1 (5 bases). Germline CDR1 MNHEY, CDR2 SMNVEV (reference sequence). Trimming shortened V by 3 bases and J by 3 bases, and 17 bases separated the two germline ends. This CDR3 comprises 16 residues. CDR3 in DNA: TGTGCCAGCAGTTTTAGTCCGGGGGAGAGTTACACTGAAGCTTTCTTT. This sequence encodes CASSFSPGESYTEAFF.

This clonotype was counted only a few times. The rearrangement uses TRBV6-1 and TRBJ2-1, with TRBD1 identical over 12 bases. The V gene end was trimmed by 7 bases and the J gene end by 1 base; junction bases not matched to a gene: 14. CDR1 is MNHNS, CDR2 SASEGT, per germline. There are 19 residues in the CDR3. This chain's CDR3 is CASTITGTGGFPSYNEQFF. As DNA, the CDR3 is TGTGCCAGCACTATCACCGGGACAGGGGGCTTTCCATCCTACAATGAGCAGTTCTTC.

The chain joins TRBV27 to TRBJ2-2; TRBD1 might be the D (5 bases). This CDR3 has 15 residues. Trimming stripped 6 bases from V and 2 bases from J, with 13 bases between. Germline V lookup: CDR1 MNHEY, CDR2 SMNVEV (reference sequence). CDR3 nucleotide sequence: TGTGCCAGCAGCTCGAAACAGGACAACACCGGGGAGCTGTTTTTT. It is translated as CASSSKQDNTGELFF.

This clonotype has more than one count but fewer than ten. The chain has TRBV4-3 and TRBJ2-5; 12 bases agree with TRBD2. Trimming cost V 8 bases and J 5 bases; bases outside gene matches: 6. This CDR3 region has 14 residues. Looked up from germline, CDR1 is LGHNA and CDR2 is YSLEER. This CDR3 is CASAPLAGGETQYF. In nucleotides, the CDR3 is TGCGCCAGCGCACCTCTAGCGGGAGGGGAGACCCAGTACTTC.

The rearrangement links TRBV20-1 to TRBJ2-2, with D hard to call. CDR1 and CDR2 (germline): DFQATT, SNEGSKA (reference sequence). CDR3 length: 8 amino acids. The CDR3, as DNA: TGCAGCCTCGGGGAGCTGTTTTTT. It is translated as CSLGELFF.

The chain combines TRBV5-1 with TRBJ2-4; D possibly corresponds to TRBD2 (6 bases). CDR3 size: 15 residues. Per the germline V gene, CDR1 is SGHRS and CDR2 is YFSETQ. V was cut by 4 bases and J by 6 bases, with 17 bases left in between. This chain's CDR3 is CASSPRDSLSNIQYF. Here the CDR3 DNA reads TGCGCCAGCAGCCCTCGGGACTCCTTGTCAAACATTCAGTACTTC.

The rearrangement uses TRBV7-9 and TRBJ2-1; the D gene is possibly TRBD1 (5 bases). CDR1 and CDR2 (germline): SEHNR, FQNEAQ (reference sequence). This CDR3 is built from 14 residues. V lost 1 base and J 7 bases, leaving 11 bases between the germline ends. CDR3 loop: CASSLEVGANEQFF. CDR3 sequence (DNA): TGTGCCAGCAGCTTAGAGGTTGGGGCGAATGAGCAGTTCTTC.

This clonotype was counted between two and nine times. The CDR3 region has the DNA TGCAGTGCTAGAGATGGGCGGACTGTGGATGAAAAACTGTTTTTT. Translation: CSARDGRTVDEKLFF. This rearrangement joins TRBV20-1 to TRBJ1-4; no definite D call. Trimming removed 0 bases from V and 6 bases from J, with 14 bases in between. This CDR3 has 15 amino acids. Germline lookup yields CDR1 DFQATT and CDR2 SNEGSKA (reference sequence).

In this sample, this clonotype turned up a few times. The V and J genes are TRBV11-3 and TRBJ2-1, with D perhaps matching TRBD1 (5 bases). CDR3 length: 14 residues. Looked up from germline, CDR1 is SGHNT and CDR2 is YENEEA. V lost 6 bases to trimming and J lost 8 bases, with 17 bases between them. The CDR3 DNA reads TGTGCCAGCAGACCCCCGGACATCAGGGATGAGCAGTTCTTC. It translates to CASRPPDIRDEQFF.